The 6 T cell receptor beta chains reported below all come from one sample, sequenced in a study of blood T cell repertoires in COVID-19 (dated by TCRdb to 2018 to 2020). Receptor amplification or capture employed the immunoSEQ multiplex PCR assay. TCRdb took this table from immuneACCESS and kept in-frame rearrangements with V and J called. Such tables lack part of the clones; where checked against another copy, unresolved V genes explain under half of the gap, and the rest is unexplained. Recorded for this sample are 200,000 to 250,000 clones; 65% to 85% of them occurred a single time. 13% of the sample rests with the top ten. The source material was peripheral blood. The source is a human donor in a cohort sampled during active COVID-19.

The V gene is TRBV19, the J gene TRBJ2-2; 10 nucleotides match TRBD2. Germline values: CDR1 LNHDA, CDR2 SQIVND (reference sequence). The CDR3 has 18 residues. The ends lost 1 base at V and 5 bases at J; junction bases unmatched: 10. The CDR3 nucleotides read TGTGCCAGTAGTATAGTTAGGGCTAGCGGGAGATTTACCGGGGAGCTGTTTTTT. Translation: CASSIVRASGRFTGELFF.

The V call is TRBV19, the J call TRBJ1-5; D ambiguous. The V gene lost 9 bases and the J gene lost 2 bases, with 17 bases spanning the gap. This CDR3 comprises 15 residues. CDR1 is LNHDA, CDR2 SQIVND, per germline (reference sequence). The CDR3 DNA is TGTGCCAGCAGTCTGACGGGTAGTGGCAATCAGCCCCAGCATTTT. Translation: CASSLTGSGNQPQHF. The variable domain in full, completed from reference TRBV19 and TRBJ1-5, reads DGGITQSPKYLFRKEGQNVTLSCEQNLNHDAMYWYRQDPGQGLRLIYYSQIVNDFQKGDIAEGYSVSREKKESFPLTVTSAQKNPTAFYLCASSLTGSGNQPQHFGDGTRLSIL.

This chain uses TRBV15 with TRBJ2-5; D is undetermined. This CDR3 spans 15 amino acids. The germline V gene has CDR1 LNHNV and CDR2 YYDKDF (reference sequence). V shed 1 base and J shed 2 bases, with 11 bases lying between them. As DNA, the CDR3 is TGTGCCACCAGCAGAGTCCGTCCCGGGCAAGAGACCCAGTACTTC. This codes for CATSRVRPGQETQYF.

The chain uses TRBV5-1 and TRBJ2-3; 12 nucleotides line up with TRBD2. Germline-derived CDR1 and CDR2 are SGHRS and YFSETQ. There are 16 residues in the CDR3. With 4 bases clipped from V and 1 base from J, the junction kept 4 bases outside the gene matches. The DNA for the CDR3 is TGCGCCAGCAGCAGGCTAGCGGGAGGGGGCACAGATACGCAGTATTTT. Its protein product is CASSRLAGGGTDTQYF.

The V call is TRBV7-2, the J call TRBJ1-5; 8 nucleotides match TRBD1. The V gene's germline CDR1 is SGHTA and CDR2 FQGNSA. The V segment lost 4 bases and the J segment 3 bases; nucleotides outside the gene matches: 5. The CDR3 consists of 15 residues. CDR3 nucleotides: TGTGCCAGCAGCTCAGGACAGGGATTCAATCAGCCCCAGCATTTT. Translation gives CASSSGQGFNQPQHF.

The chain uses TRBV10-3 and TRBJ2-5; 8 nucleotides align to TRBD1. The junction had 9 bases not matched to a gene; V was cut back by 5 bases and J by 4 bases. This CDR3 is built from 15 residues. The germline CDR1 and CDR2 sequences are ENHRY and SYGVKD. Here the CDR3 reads CAISLRRGPGETQYF. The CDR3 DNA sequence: TGTGCCATCAGTTTGCGCAGGGGGCCGGGAGAGACCCAGTACTTC.